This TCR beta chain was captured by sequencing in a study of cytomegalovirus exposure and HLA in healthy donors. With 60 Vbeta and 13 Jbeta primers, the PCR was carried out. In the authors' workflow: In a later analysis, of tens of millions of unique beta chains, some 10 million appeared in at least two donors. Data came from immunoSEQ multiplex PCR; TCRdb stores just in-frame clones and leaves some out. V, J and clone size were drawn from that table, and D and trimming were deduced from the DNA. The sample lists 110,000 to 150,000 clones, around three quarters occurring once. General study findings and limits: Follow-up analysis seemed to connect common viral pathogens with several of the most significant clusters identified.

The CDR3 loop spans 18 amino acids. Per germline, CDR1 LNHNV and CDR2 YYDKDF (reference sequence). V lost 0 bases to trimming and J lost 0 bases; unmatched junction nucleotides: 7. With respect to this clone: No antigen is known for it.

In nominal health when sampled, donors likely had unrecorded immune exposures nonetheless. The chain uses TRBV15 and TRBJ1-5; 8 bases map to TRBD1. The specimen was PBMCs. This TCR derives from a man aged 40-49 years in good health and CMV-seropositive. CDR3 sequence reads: CATSRDVQTGDSNQPQHF. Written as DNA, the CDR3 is TGTGCCACCAGCAGAGACGTCCAGACAGGGGATAGCAATCAGCCCCAGCATTTT.